The source of this TCR beta chain is a study of T cells in Graves' hyperthyroidism and ophthalmopathy (dated by TCRdb to 2018 to 2020). A note on the overall study: Peripheral blood samples were taken at initial diagnosis, before any treatment was given. Thyroid tissue and blood T-cell repertoires from roughly six Graves' hyperthyroidism patients were also compared in the study. Whether ophthalmopathy could be predicted prospectively was tested in an independent validation cohort made up of roughly 19 hyperthyroidism patients plus 17 patients who later progressed to ophthalmopathy. A discovery cohort of 95 to 100 patients, 43 with Graves' ophthalmopathy and about 60 with stable Graves' hyperthyroidism, was used to find distinguishing TCR V-J signatures. The paper describes TCR Vbeta CDR3 sequencing of around 130 peripheral blood samples, made up of fewer than 50 ophthalmopathy patients, some 80 hyperthyroidism patients and about 17 progressor patients. Once sampling was done, hyperthyroidism patients were given methimazole at a starting dose of 30 mg daily, whereas ophthalmopathy patients were given high-dose intravenous methylprednisolone. The roughly 100 discovery patients were randomly split 7:3 into training and test sets. Overall results and qualifications from the work: During validation, the model predicted progression to ophthalmopathy a median of around six months ahead of onset, with around 71% sensitivity and 72.22% specificity. A model built on a 13 V-J signature distinguished ophthalmopathy from stable hyperthyroidism, reaching 87.88% sensitivity and about 81% specificity in cross-validation and 80%/75% in testing. No statistical method was used to fix the sample size in advance, and group allocation was not hidden from the investigators. Blood samples also contained most of the expanded thyroid clonotypes (frequency above 0.001), which suggests that blood repertoires may reflect thyroid immune responses.

The TCR beta CDR3 regions were amplified from the RNA transcripts. The TCR CDR3 was subjected to a first round of RT-PCR using the HTBI primer set and the Qiagen OneStep RT-PCR kit. A second multiplex PCR round built the libraries, followed by size selection and purification. Sequencing of the libraries was done on an Illumina HiSeq2000 using paired-end 100 bp reads. From the authors' description of their analysis: SOAPnuke was used to process the raw data, removing reads that contained adapters or uncalled bases, had a mean Phred below 15, or lacked an exact match to the constant primer or identifier. High-quality paired reads were merged with COPE v1.2.5, and unique nucleotide sequences were defined as clonotypes. Clonotypes were aligned to IMGT TRBV, TRBD and TRBJ reference segments using MiTCR v1.1. Analysis was restricted to V-J combinations with a frequency above 0.0001, which covered 99% to 99.2% of repertoires. The TCS score was defined as F50 (clonal expansion) divided by E x V (chaos), with BLOSUM62-based TCRdist calculated between CDR3 peptides within each V-J. Welch's t-statistics and random forest reduced 500 to 550 V-J features to 13, which were used in a naive Bayes classifier (R e1071). TCRdb's own reprocessing of the public reads used fastp at Q25 and MiXCR and kept productive beta chains. Rows are unified per CDR3 protein, each entry keeping the most common DNA and genes. These V and J calls derive from TCRdb rather than the authors' analysis. The sample table lists hundreds of thousands of distinct CDR3 sequences, 12% to 15% of them with a count of one. Clones ranked in the top ten supply 9.5% to 13% of the sample.

V is pared back by 9 bases and J by 2 bases, with 15 bases lying between the germline termini. CDR1 and CDR2 are drawn from the germline V gene: SGHAT, FQNNGV. There are 14 amino acids in the CDR3, from cysteine to phenylalanine inclusive. This entry keeps only the CDR3 DNA: 42 bases, framed from base 1. Graves' hyperthyroidism was defined as stable when no progression to ophthalmopathy occurred over 18 months of follow-up. Hyperthyroidism patients were newly diagnosed, had a disease duration of under 2 months, and were aged 18 to 65 years. Patients with uncontrolled infections, other autoimmune diseases, pregnancy or lactation were excluded. Diagnoses were based on clinical symptoms, serum thyroxine and TRAb, thyroid ultrasound and orbital computed tomography. Ficoll-Paque density gradient centrifugation was used to isolate PBMCs from around 9.1 ml of fresh peripheral blood. Total RNA was extracted with Trizol reagent, and quality was checked on an Agilent 2100 Bioanalyzer.

This clonotype was counted at least ten times. This receptor's antigen is unknown. Per-base quality was not reported, and no clone a single base away is much larger than it. This receptor was identified in a woman younger than 35 with Graves' hyperthyroidism. Sequencing was done on a sample of blood. The V and J segments used are TRBV11-2 and TRBJ2-3; the D gene is perhaps TRBD1 or TRBD2, each of them matching over 5 bases. The nucleotides are TGTGCCAGTGGGGGACCGCGGCACACAGATACGCAGTATTTT. The translation is CASGGPRHTDTQYF.